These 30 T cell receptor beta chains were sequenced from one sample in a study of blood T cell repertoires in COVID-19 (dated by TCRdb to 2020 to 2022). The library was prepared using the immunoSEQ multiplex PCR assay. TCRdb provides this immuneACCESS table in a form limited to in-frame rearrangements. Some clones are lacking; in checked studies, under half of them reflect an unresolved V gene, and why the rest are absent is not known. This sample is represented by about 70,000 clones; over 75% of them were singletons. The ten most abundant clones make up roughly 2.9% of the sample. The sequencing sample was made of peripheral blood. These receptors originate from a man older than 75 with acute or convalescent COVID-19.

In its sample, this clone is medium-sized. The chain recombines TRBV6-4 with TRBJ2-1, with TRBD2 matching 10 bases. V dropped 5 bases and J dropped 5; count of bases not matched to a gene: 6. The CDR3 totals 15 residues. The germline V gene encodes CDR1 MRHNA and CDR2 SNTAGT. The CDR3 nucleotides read TGTGCCAGCAGTCGCCTAGCGGGAGACCACAATGAGCAGTTCTTC. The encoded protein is CASSRLAGDHNEQFF.

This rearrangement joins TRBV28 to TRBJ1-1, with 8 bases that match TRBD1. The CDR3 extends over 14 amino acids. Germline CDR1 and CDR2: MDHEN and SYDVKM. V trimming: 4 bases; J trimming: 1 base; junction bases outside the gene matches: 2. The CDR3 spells CASSSGQGNTEAFF. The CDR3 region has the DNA TGTGCCAGCAGTTCAGGACAGGGGAACACTGAAGCTTTCTTT.

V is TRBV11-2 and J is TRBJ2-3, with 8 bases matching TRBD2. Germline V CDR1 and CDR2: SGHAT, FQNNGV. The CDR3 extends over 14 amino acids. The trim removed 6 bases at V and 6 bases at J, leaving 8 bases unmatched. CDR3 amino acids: CASRFLAGRDTQYF. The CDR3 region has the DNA TGTGCCAGCAGATTTCTAGCGGGTAGGGATACGCAGTATTTT.

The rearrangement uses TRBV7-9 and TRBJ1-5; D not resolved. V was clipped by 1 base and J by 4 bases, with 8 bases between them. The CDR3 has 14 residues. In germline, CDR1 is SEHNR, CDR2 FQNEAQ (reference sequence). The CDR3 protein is CASSLGQLNQPQHF. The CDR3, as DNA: TGTGCCAGCAGCTTAGGGCAGTTGAATCAGCCCCAGCATTTT. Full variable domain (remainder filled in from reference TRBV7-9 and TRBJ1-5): DTGVSQNPRHKITKRGQNVTFRCDPISEHNRLYWYRQTLGQGPEFLTYFQNEAQLEKSRLLSDRFSAERPKGSFSTLEIQRTEQGDSAMYLCASSLGQLNQPQHFGDGTRLSIL.

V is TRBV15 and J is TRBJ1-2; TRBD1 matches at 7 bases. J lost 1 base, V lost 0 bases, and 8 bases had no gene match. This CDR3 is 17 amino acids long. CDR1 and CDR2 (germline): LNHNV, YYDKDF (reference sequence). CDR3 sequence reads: CATSRDQSRGVNYGYTF. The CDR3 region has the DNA TGTGCCACCAGCAGAGACCAAAGCAGGGGGGTTAACTATGGCTACACCTTC.

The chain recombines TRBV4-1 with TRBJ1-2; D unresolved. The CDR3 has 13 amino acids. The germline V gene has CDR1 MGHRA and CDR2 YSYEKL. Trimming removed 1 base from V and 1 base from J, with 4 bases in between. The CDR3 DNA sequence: TGCGCCAGCAGCCAAGTCAGTAACTATGGCTACACCTTC. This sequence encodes CASSQVSNYGYTF.

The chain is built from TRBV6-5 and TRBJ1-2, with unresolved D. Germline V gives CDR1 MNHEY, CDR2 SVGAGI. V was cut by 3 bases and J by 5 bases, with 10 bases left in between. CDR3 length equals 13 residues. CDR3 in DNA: TGTGCCAGCAGTTATAACAGCCGATATGGCTACACCTTC. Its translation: CASSYNSRYGYTF.

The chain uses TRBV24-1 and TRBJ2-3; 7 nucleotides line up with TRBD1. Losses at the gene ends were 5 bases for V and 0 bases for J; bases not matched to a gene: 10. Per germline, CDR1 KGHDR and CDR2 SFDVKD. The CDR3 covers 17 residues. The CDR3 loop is CATSGKRQGGSTDTQYF. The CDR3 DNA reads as TGTGCCACCAGTGGGAAAAGACAGGGTGGGAGCACAGATACGCAGTATTTT.

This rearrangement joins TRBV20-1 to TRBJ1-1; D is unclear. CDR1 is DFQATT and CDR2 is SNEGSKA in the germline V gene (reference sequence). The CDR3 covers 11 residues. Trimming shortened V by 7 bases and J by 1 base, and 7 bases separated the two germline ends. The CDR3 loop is CSVKKNTEAFF. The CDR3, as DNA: TGCAGTGTAAAAAAGAACACTGAAGCTTTCTTT.

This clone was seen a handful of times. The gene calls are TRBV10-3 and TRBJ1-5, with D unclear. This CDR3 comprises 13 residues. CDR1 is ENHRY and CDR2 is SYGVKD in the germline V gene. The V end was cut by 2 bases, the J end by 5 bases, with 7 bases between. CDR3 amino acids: CAISEEGYQPQHF. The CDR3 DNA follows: TGTGCCATCAGTGAGGAGGGATATCAGCCCCAGCATTTT.

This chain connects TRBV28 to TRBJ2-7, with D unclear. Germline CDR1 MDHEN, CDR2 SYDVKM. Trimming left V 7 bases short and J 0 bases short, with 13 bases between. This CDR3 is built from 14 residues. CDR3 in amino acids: CASTTSPISYEQYF. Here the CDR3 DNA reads TGTGCCAGCACTACCTCACCAATCTCCTACGAGCAGTACTTC.

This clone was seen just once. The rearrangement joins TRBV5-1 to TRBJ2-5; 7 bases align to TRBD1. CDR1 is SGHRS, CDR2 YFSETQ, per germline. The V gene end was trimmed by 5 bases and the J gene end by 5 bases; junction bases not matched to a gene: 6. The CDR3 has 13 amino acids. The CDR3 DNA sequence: TGCGCCAGCAGTTCGGACAGGTTGGAGACCCAGTACTTC. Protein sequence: CASSSDRLETQYF.

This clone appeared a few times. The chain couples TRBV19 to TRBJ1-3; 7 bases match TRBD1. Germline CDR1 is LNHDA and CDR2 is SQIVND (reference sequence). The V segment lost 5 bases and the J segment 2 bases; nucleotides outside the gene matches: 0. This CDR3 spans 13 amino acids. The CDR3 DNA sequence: TGTGCCAGTAGTGGGACAGCTGGAAACACCATATATTTT. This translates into CASSGTAGNTIYF.

The DNA of the CDR3 is TGTGCCAGCAGCTTAAACCCCGGAGGGCTCCCCTACAATGAGCAGTTCTTC. Amino acids: CASSLNPGGLPYNEQFF. This chain joins TRBV7-8 and TRBJ2-1, with D maybe TRBD2 (6 bases). The germline CDR1 and CDR2 sequences are SGHVS and FQNEAQ. The CDR3 contains 17 residues. V lost 2 bases and J lost 2, with 16 bases in between.

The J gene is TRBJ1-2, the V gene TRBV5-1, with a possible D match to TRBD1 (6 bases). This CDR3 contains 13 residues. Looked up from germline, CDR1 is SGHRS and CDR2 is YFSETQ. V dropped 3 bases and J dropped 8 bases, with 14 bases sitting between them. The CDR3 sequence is CASSSTGQQGYTF. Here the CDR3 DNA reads TGCGCCAGCAGCTCCACGGGACAACAGGGCTACACCTTC.

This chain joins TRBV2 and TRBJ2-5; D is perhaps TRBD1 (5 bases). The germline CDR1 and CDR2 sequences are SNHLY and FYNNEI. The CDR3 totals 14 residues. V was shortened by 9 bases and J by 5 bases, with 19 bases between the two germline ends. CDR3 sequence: CASETDTGWETQYF. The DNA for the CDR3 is TGTGCCAGTGAGACAGACACTGGGTGGGAGACCCAGTACTTC.

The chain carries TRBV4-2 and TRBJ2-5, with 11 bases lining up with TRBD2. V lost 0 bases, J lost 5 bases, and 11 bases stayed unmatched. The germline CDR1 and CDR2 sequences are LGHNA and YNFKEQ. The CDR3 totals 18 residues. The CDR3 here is CASSQDLGLAGGLETQYF. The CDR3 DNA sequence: TGTGCCAGCAGCCAAGACCTCGGGTTAGCGGGAGGGCTGGAGACCCAGTACTTC.

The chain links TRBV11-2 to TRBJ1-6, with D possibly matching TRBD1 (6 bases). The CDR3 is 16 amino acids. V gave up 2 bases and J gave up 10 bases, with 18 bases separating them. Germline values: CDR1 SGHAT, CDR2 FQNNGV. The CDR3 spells CASSLNSPGANSPLHF. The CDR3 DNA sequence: TGTGCCAGCAGCTTAAATTCCCCAGGGGCGAACTCACCCCTCCACTTT.

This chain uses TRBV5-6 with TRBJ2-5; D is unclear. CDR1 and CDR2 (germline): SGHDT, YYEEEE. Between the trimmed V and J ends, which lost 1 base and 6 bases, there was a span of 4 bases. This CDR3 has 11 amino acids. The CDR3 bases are TGTGCCAGCAGCTTGTTAAAGACCCAGTACTTC. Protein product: CASSLLKTQYF.

The CDR3 DNA follows: TGTGCCAGCAGGAGTATCACTGAAGCTTTCTTT. Amino acids: CASRSITEAFF. The V gene is TRBV6-6, the J gene TRBJ1-1; D gene uncertain. This CDR3 contains 11 residues. V dropped 6 bases and J dropped 4 bases, with 6 bases sitting between them. The germline V gene has CDR1 MNHNY and CDR2 SVGAGI (reference sequence).

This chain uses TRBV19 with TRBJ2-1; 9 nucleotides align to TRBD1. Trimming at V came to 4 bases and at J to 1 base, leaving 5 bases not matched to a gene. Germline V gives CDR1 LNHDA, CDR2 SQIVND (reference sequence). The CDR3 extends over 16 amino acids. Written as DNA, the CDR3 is TGTGCCAGTAGTAAAACCGGGACAGGGTCCTACAATGAGCAGTTCTTC. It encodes CASSKTGTGSYNEQFF.

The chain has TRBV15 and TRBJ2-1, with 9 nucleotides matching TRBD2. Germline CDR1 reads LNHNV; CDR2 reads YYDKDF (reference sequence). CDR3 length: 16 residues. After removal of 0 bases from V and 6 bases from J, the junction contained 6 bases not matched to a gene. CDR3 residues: CATSRDIAGARNEQFF. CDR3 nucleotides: TGTGCCACCAGCAGAGATATAGCGGGAGCCCGCAATGAGCAGTTCTTC.

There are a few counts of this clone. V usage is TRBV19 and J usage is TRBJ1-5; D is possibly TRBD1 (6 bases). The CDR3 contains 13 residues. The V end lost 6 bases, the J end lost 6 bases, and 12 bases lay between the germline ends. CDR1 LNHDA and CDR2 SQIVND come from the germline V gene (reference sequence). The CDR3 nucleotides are TGTGCCAGTAGGAGGATGACAGGTCAGCCCCAGCATTTT. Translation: CASRRMTGQPQHF. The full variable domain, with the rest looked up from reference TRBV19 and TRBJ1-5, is DGGITQSPKYLFRKEGQNVTLSCEQNLNHDAMYWYRQDPGQGLRLIYYSQIVNDFQKGDIAEGYSVSREKKESFPLTVTSAQKNPTAFYLCASRRMTGQPQHFGDGTRLSIL.

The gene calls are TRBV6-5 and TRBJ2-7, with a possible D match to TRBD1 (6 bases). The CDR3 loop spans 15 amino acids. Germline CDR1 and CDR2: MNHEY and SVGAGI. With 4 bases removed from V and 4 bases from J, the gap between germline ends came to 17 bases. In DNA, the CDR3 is TGTGCCAGCAGTTCGGGCAGGGGAATGTCATACGAGCAGTACTTC. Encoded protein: CASSSGRGMSYEQYF.

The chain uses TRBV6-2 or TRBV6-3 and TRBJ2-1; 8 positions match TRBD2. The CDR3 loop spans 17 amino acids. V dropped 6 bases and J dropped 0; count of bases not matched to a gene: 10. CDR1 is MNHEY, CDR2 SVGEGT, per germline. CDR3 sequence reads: CASSSSAGAYSYNEQFF. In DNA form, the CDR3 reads TGTGCCAGCAGCTCTTCAGCGGGAGCCTACTCCTACAATGAGCAGTTCTTC.

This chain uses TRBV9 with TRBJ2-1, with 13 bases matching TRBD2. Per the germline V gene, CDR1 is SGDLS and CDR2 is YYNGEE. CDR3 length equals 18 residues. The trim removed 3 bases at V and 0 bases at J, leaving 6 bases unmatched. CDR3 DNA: TGTGCCAGCAGCGCCACTAGCGGGAGGGCATCCTCCTACAATGAGCAGTTCTTC. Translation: CASSATSGRASSYNEQFF.

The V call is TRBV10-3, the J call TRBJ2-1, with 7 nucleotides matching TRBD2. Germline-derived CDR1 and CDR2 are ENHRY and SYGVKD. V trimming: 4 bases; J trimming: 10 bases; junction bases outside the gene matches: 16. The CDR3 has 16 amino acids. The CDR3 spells CAISGLGEGRSREQFF. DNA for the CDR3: TGTGCCATCAGTGGTCTTGGGGAGGGCCGCAGCAGGGAGCAGTTCTTC.

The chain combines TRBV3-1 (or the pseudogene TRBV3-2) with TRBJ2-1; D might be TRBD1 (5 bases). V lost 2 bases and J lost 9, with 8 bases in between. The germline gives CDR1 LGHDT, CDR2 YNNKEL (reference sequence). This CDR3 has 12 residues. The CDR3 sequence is CASSQITGEQFF. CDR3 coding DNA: TGTGCCAGCAGCCAAATTACAGGTGAGCAGTTCTTC.

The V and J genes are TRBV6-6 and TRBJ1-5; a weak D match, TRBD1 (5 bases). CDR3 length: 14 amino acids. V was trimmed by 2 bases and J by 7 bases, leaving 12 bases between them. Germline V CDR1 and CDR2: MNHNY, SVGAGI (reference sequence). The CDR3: CASSYLTVGQPQHF. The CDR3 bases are TGTGCCAGCAGTTACCTGACAGTTGGGCAGCCCCAGCATTTT.

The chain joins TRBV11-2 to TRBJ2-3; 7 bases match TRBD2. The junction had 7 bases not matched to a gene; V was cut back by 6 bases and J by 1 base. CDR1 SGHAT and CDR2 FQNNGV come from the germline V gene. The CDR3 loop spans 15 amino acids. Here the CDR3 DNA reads TGTGCCAGCAGTGTCGGGAGGCCTCGCACAGATACGCAGTATTTT. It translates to CASSVGRPRTDTQYF.